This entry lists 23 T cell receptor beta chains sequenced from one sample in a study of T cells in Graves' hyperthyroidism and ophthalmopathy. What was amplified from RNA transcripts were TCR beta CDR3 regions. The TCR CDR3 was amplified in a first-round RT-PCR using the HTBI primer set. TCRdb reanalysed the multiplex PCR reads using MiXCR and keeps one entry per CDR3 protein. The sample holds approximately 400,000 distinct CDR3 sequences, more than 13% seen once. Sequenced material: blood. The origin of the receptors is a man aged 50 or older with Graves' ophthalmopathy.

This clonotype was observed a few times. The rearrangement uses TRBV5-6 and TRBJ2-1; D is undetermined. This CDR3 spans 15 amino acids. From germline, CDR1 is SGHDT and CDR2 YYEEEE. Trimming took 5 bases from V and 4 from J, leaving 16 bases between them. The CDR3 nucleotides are TGTGCCAGCAGGACGGCCCGGACGGCTTACAATGAGCAGTTCTTC. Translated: CASRTARTAYNEQFF.

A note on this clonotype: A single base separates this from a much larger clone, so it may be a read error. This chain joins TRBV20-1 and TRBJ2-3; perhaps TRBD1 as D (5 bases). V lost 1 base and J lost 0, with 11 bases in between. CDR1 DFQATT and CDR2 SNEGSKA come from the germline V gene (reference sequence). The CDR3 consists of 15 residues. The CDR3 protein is CSARGAGRSTDTQYF. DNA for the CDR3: TGCAGTGCTAGAGGCGCAGGGCGCAGCACAGATACGCAGTATTTT.

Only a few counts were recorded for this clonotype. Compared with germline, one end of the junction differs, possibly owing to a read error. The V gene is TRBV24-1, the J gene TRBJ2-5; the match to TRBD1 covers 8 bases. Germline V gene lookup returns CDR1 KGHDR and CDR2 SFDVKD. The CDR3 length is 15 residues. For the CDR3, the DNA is TGTGCCGCCAGTGACCTGACAGGGGATGTCGAGACCCAGTACTTC. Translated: CAASDLTGDVETQYF.

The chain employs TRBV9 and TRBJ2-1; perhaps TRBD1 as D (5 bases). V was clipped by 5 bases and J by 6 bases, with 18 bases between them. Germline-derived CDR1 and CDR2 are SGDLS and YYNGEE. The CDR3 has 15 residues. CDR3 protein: CASRPFAGSGNEQFF. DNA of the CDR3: TGTGCCAGCAGACCCTTCGCAGGGTCGGGCAATGAGCAGTTCTTC.

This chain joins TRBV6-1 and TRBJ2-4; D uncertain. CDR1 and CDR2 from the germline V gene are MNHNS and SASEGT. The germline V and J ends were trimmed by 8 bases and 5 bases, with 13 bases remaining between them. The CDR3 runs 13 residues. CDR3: CASLDNLENIQYF. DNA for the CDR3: TGTGCCAGCCTAGACAATCTAGAAAACATTCAGTACTTC.

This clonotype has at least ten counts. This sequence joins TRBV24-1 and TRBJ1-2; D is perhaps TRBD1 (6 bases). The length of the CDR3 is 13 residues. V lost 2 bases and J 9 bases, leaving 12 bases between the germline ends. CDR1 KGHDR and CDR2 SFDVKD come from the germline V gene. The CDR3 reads CATSDSMDSSYTF. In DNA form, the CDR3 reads TGTGCCACCAGTGATTCGATGGACAGTAGCTACACCTTC.

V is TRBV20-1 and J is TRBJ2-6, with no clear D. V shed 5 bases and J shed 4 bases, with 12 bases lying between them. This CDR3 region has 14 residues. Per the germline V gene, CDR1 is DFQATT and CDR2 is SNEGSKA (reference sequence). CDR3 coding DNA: TGCAGTGCTCATCAGATATCCGGGGCCAACGTCCTGACTTTC. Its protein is CSAHQISGANVLTF.

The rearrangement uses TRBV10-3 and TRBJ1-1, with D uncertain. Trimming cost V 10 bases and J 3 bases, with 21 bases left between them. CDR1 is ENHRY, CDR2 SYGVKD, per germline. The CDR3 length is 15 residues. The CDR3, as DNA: TGTGCCACCCGTCAGCCCAGAGGCTTGCACACTGAAGCTTTCTTT. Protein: CATRQPRGLHTEAFF.

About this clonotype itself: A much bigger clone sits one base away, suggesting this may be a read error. CDR3 loop: CSAGGRGLAYNEQFF. The CDR3 DNA reads TGCAGTGCGGGGGGGCGCGGGCTGGCTTACAATGAGCAGTTCTTC. V is TRBV20-1 and J is TRBJ2-1, with D possibly being TRBD2 (7 bases). V dropped 6 bases and J dropped 4 bases, with 19 bases sitting between them. CDR3 length: 15 amino acids. Per the germline V gene, CDR1 is DFQATT and CDR2 is SNEGSKA (reference sequence).

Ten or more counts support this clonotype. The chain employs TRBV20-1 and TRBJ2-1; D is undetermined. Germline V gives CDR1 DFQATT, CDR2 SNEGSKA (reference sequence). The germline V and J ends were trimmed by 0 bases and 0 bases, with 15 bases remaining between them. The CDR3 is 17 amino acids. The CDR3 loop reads CSARDPTGVPSYNEQFF. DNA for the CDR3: TGCAGTGCTAGAGACCCGACTGGAGTGCCCTCCTACAATGAGCAGTTCTTC.

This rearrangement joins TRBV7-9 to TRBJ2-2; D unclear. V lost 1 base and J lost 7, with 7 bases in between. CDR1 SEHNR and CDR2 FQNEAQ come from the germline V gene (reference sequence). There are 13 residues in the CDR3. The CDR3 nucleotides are TGTGCCAGCAGCTTAGACGGAATCGGGGAGCTGTTTTTT. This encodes CASSLDGIGELFF.

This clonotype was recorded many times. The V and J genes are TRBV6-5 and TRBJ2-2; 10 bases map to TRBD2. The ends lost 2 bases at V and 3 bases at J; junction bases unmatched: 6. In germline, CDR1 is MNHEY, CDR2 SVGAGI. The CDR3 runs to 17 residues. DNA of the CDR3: TGTGCCAGCAGTTACCCGACTAGCGGGCAAGACACCGGGGAGCTGTTTTTT. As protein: CASSYPTSGQDTGELFF.

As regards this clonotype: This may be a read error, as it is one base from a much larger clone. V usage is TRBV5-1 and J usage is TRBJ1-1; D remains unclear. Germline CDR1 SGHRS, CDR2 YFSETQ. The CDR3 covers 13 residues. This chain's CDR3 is CTSSNPQSTEAFF. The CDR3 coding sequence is TGCACCAGCAGCAACCCGCAGAGCACTGAAGCTTTCTTT.

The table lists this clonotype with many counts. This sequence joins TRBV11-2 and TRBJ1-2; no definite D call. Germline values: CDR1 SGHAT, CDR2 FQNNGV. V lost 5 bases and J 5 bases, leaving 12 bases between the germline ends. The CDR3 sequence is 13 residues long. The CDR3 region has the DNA TGTGCCAGCAGCACCACCTCAGGATATGGCTACACCTTC. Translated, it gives CASSTTSGYGYTF.

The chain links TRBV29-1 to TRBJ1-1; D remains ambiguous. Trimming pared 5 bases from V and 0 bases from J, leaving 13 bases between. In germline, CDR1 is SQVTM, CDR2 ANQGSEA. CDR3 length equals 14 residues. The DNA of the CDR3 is TGCAGCGTTACTAGGTCTCGGGTGAACACTGAAGCTTTCTTT. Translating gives CSVTRSRVNTEAFF.

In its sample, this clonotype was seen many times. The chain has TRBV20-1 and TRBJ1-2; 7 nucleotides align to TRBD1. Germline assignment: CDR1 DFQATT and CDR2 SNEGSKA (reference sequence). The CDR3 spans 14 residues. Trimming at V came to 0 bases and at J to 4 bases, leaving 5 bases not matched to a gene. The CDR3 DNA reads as TGCAGTGCTAGAGAGCAGACAGGGATCTATGGCTACACCTTC. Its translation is CSAREQTGIYGYTF.

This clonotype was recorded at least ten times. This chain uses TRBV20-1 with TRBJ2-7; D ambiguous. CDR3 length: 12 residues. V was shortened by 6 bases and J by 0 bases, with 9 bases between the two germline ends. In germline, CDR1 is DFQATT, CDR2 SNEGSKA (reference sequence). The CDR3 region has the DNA TGCAGTGCCAGCAGGAGCTCCTACGAGCAGTACTTC. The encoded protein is CSASRSSYEQYF.

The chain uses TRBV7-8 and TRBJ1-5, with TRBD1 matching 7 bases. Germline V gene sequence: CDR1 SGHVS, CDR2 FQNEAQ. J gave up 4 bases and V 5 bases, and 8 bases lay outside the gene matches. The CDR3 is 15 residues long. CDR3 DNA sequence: TGTGCCAGCAGCGTTGGGGAACAGGGGAATCAGCCCCAGCATTTT. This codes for CASSVGEQGNQPQHF. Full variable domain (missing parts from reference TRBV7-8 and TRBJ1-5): GAGVSQSPRYKVAKRGQDVALRCDPISGHVSLFWYQQALGQGPEFLTYFQNEAQLDKSGLPSDRFFAERPEGSVSTLKIQRTQQEDSAVYLCASSVGEQGNQPQHFGDGTRLSIL.

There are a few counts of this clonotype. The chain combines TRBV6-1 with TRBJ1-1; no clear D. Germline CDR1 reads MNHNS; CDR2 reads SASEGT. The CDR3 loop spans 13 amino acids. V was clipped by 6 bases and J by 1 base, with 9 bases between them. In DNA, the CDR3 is TGTGCCAGCAGGCCGGAGACGAACACTGAAGCTTTCTTT. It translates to CASRPETNTEAFF.

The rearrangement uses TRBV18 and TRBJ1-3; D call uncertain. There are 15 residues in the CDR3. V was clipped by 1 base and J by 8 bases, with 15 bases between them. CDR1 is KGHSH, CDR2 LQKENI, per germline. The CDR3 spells CASSPLADSVDTIYF. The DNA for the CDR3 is TGTGCCAGCTCACCACTCGCTGACTCCGTGGACACCATATATTTT.

As DNA, the CDR3 is TGTGCCAGCAGTGAATTCGGTGATACGCAGTATTTT. It specifies CASSEFGDTQYF. The rearrangement joins TRBV6-1 to TRBJ2-3, with D unresolved. The V end lost 2 bases, the J end lost 6 bases, and 6 bases lay between the germline ends. CDR1 MNHNS and CDR2 SASEGT come from the germline V gene. This CDR3 has 12 residues.

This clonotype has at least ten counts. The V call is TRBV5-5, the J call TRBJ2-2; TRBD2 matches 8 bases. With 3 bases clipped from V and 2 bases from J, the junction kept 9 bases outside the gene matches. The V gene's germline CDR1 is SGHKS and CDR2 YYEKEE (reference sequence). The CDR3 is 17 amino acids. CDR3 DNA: TGTGCCAGCAGCTCCTACGGGACTAGAGGAAACACCGGGGAGCTGTTTTTT. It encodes CASSSYGTRGNTGELFF.

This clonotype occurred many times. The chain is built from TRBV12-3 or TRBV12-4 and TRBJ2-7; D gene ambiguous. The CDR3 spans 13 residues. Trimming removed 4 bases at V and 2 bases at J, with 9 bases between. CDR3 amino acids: CASSSSVAYEQYF. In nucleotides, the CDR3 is TGTGCCAGCAGTTCCTCAGTTGCCTACGAGCAGTACTTC.